A single sample gave rise to the 5 T cell receptor beta chains below, sequenced in a study of CD4 T cells in relation to SARS-CoV-2 and coronaviruses. CD4+ T cells from unexposed donors were obtained before the COVID-19 pandemic (2011-2018). After roughly 9 days of culture, CD4+ T cells were isolated. For these TCRs, the target antigens are not known. Measured with immunoSEQ multiplex PCR; TCRdb has only the in-frame clones, and not every one. This table holds about 20,000 clones, roughly 78% found once. Sequenced input: CD4+ T cells from PBMCs, cultured in vitro. Every receptor here comes from a human donor in good health.

This clone was found once. This specimen includes other DNA sequences encoding the same CDR3. This rearrangement joins TRBV5-5 to TRBJ2-6; D not resolved. Trimming stripped 3 bases from V and 0 bases from J, with 4 bases between. Germline loops: CDR1 SGHKS, CDR2 YYEKEE (reference sequence). CDR3 length: 14 amino acids. In DNA, the CDR3 is TGTGCCAGCAGCTCCAGCTCTGGGGCCAACGTCCTGACTTTC. Translation gives CASSSSSGANVLTF.

V is TRBV9 and J is TRBJ2-2; perhaps TRBD1 as D (5 bases). Germline V gene sequence: CDR1 SGDLS, CDR2 YYNGEE. This CDR3 spans 14 amino acids. The V gene lost 2 bases and the J gene lost 4 bases, with 9 bases spanning the gap. As DNA, the CDR3 is TGTGCCAGCAGCGTCGCAGGGTTCACCGGGGAGCTGTTTTTT. Protein product: CASSVAGFTGELFF.

This sequence joins TRBV28 and TRBJ1-1; TRBD1 matches at 8 bases. V was pared by 5 bases and J by 12 bases, with 17 bases of the junction left unmatched. Germline CDR1 MDHEN, CDR2 SYDVKM. This CDR3 region has 15 residues. CDR3 residues: CASSLPQGALSWSFF. CDR3 sequence (DNA): TGTGCCAGCAGTCTACCCCAGGGGGCGCTTTCGTGGTCTTTCTTT.

This chain joins TRBV20-1 and TRBJ2-2, with D tentatively TRBD2 (6 bases). The CDR3 totals 14 residues. Germline loops: CDR1 DFQATT, CDR2 SNEGSKA (reference sequence). CDR3 sequence (DNA): TGCAGGGCCAGTAGCGGAGGGAACACCGGGGAGCTGTTTTTT. Translating gives CRASSGGNTGELFF.

The J gene is TRBJ2-3, the V gene TRBV24-1; perhaps TRBD2 as D (6 bases). In germline, CDR1 is KGHDR, CDR2 SFDVKD. The CDR3 has 15 residues. V gave up 4 bases and J gave up 2 bases, with 12 bases separating them. The CDR3 protein is CATSEGRLYTDTQYF. The CDR3 DNA sequence: TGTGCCACCAGTGAGGGGAGGTTATACACAGATACGCAGTATTTT.